This paragraph covers one TCR beta chain sequence. Antigen specificity is unknown. The CDR3 totals 16 residues. CDR1 is SGHRS, CDR2 YFSETQ, per germline. V was shortened by 3 bases and J by 0 bases, with 13 bases between the two germline ends. This record belongs to a study of cytomegalovirus exposure and HLA in healthy donors. The PCR ran on 60 Vbeta and 13 Jbeta primers. The protocol was immunoSEQ multiplex PCR, while the TCRdb copy is restricted to in-frame clones and leaves out a portion. The profile covers 90,000 to 100,000 clones, with 77% appearing a single time and over 6% taken by the ten largest. Study outcomes and limitations: CMV antigen specificity of a few CMV-associated chains was confirmed in vitro. Most TCR sequences proved rare, with some public TCRs found in many donors.

Sequenced sample: PBMCs. The V gene is TRBV5-1, the J gene TRBJ1-3; D perhaps matches TRBD1 (6 bases). This receptor was identified in a female donor in good health and CMV-seronegative. The CDR3 sequence: CASSSSDRASGNTIYF. CDR3 in DNA: TGCGCCAGCAGCTCCTCGGACAGAGCCTCTGGAAACACCATATATTTT. The complete variable domain, with remaining parts taken from reference TRBV5-1 and TRBJ1-3, reads KAGVTQTPRYLIKTRGQQVTLSCSPISGHRSVSWYQQTPGQGLQFLFEYFSETQRNKGNFPGRFSGRQFSNSRSEMNVSTLELGDSALYLCASSSSDRASGNTIYFGEGSWLTVV.